This T cell receptor beta chain was obtained from a study of blood T cell repertoires in COVID-19. Looked up from germline, CDR1 is MDHEN and CDR2 is SYDVKM. The CDR3 runs 16 residues. V gave up 6 bases and J gave up 0 bases, with 15 bases separating them. TCRdb keeps only in-frame clones here, not all; method: immunoSEQ multiplex PCR. The sample lists about 250,000 clones; under 85% were seen once. The rearrangement links TRBV28 to TRBJ1-5; possible D gene TRBD1, 5 bases. Material for sequencing was peripheral blood. This receptor was identified in a human donor in a cohort sampled during active COVID-19. The DNA for the CDR3 is TGTGCCAGCAGCCAAGATAAGGGGTCTAGCAATCAGCCCCAGCATTTT. Translating gives CASSQDKGSSNQPQHF.